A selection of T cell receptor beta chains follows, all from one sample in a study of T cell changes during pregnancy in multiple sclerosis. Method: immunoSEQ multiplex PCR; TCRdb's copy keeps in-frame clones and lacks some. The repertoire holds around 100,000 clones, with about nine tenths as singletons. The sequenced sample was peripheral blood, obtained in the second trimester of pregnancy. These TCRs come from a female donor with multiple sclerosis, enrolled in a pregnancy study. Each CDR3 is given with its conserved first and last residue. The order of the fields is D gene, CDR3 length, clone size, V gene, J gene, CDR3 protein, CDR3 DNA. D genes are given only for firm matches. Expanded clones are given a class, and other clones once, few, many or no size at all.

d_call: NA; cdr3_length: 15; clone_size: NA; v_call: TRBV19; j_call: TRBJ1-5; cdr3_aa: CASSLDSSRNQPQHF; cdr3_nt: TGTGCCAGTAGCTTGGACAGCTCCCGCAATCAGCCCCAGCATTTT
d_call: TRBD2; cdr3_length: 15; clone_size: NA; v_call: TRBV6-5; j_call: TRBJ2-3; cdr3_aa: CASRRTSDTRNTQYF; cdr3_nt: TGTGCCAGCAGGCGGACTAGCGACACACGAAATACGCAGTATTTT
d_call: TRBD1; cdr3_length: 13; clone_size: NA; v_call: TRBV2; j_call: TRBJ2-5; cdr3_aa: CASRTGLQETQYF; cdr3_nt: TGTGCCAGCAGGACAGGGCTCCAAGAGACCCAGTACTTC
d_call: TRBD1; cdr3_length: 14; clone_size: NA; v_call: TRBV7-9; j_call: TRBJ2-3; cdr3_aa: CASSSTTGPDTQYF; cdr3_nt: TGTGCCAGCAGCTCCACGACAGGGCCAGATACGCAGTATTTT
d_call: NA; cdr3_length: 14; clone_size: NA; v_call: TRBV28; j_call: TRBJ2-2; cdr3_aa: CASRDTVESGELFF; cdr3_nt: TGTGCCAGCAGGGACACAGTGGAATCGGGGGAGCTGTTTTTT
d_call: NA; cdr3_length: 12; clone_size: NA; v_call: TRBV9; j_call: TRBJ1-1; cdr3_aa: CASSVSDTEAFF; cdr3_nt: TGTGCCAGCAGCGTCTCAGACACTGAAGCTTTCTTT
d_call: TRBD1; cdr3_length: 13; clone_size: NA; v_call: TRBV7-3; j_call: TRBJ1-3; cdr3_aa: CASSLKRDSAIYF; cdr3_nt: TGTGCCAGCAGCTTAAAGAGGGACAGCGCCATATATTTT
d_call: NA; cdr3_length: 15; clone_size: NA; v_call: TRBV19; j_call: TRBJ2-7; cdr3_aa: CASSIATGTNYEQYF; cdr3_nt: TGTGCCAGTAGTATAGCAACTGGGACAAACTACGAGCAGTACTTC
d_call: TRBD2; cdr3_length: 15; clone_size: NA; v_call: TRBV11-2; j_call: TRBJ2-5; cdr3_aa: CASSLVAGGSETQYF; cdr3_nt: TGTGCCAGCAGCTTAGTAGCGGGAGGTTCAGAGACCCAGTACTTC
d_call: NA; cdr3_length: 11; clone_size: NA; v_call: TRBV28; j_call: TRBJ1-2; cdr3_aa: CASRRSGGYTF; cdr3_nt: TGTGCCAGCAGAAGGTCAGGTGGCTACACCTTC
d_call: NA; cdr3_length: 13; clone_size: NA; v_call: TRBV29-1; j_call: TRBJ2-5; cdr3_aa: CSVVNRGGETQYF; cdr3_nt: TGCAGCGTGGTTAACAGGGGAGGAGAGACCCAGTACTTC
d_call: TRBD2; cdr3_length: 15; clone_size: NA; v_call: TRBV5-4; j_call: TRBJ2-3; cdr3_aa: CASSILAGDTDTQYF; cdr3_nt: TGTGCCAGCAGCATCTTAGCGGGAGACACAGATACGCAGTATTTT
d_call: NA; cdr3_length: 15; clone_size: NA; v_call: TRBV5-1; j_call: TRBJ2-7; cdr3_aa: CASSLADGRRVEQYF; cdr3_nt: TGCGCCAGCAGCTTGGCCGACGGGAGACGGGTCGAGCAGTACTTC
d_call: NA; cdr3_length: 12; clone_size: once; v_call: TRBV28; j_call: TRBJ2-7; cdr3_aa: CATWDLNYEQYF; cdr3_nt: TGTGCCACATGGGACTTAAACTACGAGCAGTACTTC
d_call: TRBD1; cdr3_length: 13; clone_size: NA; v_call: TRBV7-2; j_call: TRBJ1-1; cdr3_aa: CASSRDRNTEAFF; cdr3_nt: TGTGCCAGCAGTAGGGACAGGAACACTGAAGCTTTCTTT
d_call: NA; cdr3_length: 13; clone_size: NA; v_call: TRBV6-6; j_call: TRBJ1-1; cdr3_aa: CASSYSAAPEAFF; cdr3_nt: TGTGCCAGCAGTTACTCGGCGGCCCCTGAAGCTTTCTTT
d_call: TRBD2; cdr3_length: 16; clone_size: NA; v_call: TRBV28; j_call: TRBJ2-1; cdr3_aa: CASSFPSGSVYNEQFF; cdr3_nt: TGTGCCAGCAGTTTTCCTAGCGGGAGCGTCTACAATGAGCAGTTCTTC
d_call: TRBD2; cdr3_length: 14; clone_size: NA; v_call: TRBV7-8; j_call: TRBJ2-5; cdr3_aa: CASSSGLAPETQYF; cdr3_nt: TGTGCCAGCAGCTCGGGACTAGCCCCAGAGACCCAGTACTTC
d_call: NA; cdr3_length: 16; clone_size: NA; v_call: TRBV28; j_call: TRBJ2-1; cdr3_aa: CASRGRDFLGSNEQFF; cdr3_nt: TGTGCCAGCCGGGGACGGGACTTTCTGGGGTCCAATGAGCAGTTCTTC
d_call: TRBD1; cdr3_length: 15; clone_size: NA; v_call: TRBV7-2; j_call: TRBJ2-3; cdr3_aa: CASSSRDRGQDTQYF; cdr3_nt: TGTGCCAGCAGCTCCCGGGACAGGGGGCAAGATACGCAGTATTTT
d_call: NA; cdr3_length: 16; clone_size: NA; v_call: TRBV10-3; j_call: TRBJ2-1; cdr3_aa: CAISEPHGSPYNVQFF; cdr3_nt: TGTGCCATCAGTGAACCTCACGGGTCACCTTACAATGTGCAGTTCTTC
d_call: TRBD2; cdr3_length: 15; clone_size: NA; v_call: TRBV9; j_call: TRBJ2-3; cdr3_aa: CASSLGLAVTDTQYF; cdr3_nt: TGTGCCAGCAGCCTTGGACTAGCGGTCACAGATACGCAGTATTTT
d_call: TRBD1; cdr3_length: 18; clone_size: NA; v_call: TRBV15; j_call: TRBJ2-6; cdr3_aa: CATSRSDRVGSGANVLTF; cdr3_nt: TGTGCCACCAGCAGGTCCGACAGGGTGGGCTCTGGGGCCAACGTCCTGACTTTC
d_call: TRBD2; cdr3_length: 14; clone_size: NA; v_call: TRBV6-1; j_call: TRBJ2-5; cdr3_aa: CASDDLAGAETQYF; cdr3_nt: TGTGCCAGCGATGATTTAGCGGGGGCCGAGACCCAGTACTTC
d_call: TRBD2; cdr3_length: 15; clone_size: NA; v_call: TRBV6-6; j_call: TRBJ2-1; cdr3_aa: CASSYTGTSGNEQFF; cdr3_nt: TGTGCCAGCAGTTACACTGGGACTAGCGGCAATGAGCAGTTCTTC
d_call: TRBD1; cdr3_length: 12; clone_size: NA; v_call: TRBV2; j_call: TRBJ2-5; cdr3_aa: CARRDSQETQYF; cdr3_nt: TGTGCCAGACGGGACAGCCAAGAGACCCAGTACTTC